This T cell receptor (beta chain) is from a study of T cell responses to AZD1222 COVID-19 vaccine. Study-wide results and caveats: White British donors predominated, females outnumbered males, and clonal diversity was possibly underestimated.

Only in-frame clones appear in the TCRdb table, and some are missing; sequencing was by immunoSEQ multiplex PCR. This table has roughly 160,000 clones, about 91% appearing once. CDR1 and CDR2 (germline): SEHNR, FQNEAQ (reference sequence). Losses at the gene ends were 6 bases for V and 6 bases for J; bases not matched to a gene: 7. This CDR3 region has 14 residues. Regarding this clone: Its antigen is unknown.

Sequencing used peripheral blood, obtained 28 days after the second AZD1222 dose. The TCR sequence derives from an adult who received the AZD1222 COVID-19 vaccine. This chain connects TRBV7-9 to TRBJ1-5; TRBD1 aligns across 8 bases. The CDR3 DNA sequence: TGTGCCAGCAGTTTAACAGGGGGGGGTCAGCCCCAGCATTTT. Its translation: CASSLTGGGQPQHF.